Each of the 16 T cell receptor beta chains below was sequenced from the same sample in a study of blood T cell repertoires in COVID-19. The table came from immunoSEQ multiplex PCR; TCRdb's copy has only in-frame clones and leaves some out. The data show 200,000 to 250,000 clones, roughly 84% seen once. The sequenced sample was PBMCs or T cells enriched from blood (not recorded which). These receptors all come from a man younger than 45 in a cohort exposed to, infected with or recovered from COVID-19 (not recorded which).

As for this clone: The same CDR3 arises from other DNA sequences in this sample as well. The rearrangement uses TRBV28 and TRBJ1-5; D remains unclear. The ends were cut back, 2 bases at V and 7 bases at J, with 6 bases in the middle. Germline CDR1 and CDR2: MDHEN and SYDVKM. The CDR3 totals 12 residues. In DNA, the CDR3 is TGTGCCAGCAGTTTAGTGAGCCAGCCCCAGCATTTT. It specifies CASSLVSQPQHF.

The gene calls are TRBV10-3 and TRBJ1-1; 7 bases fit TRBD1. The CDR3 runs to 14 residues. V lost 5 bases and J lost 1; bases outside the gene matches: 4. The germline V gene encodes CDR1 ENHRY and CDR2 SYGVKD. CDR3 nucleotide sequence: TGTGCCATCAGTCCGGGACAGCGGAACACTGAAGCTTTCTTT. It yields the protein CAISPGQRNTEAFF.

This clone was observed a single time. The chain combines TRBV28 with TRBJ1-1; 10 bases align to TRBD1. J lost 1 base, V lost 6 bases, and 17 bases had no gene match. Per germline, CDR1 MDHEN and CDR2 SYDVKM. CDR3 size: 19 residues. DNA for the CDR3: TGTGCCAGCAGCGACACTTATCGACAGGGGGCGATTACGAACACTGAAGCTTTCTTT. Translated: CASSDTYRQGAITNTEAFF.

The CDR3 DNA follows: TGTGCCAGCAGTTTACGGGACAGCCCCTACGAGCAGTACTTC. It yields the protein CASSLRDSPYEQYF. The V and J genes are TRBV28 and TRBJ2-7, with 7 bases fitting TRBD1. Trimming took 2 bases from V and 2 from J; bases not matched to a gene: 3. The CDR3 contains 14 residues. CDR1 and CDR2 from the germline V gene are MDHEN and SYDVKM.

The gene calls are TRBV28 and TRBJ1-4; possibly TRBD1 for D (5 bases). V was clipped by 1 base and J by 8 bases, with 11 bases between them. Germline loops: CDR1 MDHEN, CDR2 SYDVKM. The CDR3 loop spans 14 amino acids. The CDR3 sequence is CASSLSQGQEKLFF. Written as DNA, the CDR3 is TGTGCCAGCAGTTTATCCCAGGGCCAGGAAAAACTGTTTTTT.

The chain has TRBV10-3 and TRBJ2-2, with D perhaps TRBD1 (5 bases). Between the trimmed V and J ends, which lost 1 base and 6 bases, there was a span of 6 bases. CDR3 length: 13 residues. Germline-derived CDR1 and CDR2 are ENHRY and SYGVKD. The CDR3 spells CAISEWGAGELFF. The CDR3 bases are TGTGCCATCAGTGAGTGGGGCGCCGGGGAGCTGTTTTTT.

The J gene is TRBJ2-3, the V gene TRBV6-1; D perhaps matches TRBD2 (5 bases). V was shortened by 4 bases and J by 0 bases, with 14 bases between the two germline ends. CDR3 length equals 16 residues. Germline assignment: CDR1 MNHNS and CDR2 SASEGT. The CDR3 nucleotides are TGTGCCAGCAGTGTAGCTAGCCCTTCTAGCACAGATACGCAGTATTTT. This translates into CASSVASPSSTDTQYF.

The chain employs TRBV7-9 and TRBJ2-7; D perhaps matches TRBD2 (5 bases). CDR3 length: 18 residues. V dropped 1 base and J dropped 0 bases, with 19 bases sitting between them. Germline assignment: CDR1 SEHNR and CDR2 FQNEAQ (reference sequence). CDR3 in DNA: TGTGCCAGCAGCTTAGTGTTCCGGAGAGGGTTGGGCTCCTACGAGCAGTACTTC. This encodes CASSLVFRRGLGSYEQYF.

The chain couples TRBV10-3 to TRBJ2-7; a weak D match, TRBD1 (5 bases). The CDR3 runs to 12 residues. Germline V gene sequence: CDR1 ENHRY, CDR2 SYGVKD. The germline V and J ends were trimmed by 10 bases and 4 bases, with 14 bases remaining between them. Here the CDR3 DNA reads TGTGCCACCACAGGAAGGCTTTACGAGCAGTACTTC. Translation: CATTGRLYEQYF.

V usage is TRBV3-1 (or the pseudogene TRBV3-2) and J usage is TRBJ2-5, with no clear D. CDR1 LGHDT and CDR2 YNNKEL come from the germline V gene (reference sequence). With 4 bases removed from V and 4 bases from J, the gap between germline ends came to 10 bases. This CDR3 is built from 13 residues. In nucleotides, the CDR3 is TGTGCCAGCAGCCTTCGTGTGAGAGAGACCCAGTACTTC. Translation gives CASSLRVRETQYF.

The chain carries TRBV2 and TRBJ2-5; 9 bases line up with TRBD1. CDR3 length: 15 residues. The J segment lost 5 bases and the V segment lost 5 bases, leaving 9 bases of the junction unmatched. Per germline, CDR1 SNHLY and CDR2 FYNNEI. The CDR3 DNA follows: TGTGCCAGCAGTTCAGACAGGGGGTCCATCGAGACCCAGTACTTC. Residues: CASSSDRGSIETQYF.

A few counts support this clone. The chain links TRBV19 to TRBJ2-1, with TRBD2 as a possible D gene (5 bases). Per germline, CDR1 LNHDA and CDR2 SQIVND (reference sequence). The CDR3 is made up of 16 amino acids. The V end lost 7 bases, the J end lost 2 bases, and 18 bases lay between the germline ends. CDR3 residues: CASKDGGGAPYNEQFF. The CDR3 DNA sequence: TGTGCCAGTAAAGATGGAGGCGGCGCGCCCTACAATGAGCAGTTCTTC.

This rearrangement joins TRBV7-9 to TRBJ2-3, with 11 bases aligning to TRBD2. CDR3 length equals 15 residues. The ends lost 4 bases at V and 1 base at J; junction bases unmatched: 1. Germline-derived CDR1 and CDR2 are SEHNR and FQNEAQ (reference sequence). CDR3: CASSSLAGGTDTQYF. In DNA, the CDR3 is TGTGCCAGCAGCTCACTAGCGGGAGGCACAGATACGCAGTATTTT.

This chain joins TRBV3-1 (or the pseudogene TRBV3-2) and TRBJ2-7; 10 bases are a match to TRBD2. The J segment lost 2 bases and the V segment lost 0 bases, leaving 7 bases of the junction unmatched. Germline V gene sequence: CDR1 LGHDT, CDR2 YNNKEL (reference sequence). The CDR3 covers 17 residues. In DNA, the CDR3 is TGTGCCAGCAGCCAAGAGCGGCTAGCGGGAGAGACCTACGAGCAGTACTTC. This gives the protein CASSQERLAGETYEQYF.

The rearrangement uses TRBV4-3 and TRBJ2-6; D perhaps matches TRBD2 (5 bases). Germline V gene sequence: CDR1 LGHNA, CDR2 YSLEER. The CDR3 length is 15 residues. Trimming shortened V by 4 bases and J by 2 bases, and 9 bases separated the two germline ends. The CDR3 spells CASSPAGAGANVLTF. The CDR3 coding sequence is TGCGCCAGCAGCCCCGCGGGTGCTGGGGCCAACGTCCTGACTTTC.

CDR3 in amino acids: CASSRQAGGNTGELFF. The CDR3, as DNA: TGCGCCAGCAGCCGGCAAGCGGGAGGGAACACCGGGGAGCTGTTTTTT. The gene calls are TRBV4-1 and TRBJ2-2, with TRBD2 identical over 9 bases. The V and J ends lost 4 bases and 1 base, in that order; junction bases with no gene match: 4. The CDR3 is 16 amino acids. From germline, CDR1 is MGHRA and CDR2 YSYEKL.